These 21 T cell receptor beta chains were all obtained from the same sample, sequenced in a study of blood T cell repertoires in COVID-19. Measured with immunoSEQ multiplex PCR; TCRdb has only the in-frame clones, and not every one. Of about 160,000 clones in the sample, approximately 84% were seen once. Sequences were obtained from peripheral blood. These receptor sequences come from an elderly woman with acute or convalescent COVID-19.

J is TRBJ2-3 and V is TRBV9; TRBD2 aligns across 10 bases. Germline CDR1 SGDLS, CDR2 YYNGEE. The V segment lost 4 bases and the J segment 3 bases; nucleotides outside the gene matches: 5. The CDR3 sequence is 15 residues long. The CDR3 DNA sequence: TGTGCCAGCAGCTATAGCGGGAGGTCGACAGATACGCAGTATTTT. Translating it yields CASSYSGRSTDTQYF.

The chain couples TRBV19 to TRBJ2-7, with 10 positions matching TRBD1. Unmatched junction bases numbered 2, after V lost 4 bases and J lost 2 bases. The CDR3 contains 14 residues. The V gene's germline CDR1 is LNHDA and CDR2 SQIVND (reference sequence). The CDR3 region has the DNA TGTGCCAGTAGTAAGGGACAGGGGACCTACGAGCAGTACTTC. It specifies CASSKGQGTYEQYF.

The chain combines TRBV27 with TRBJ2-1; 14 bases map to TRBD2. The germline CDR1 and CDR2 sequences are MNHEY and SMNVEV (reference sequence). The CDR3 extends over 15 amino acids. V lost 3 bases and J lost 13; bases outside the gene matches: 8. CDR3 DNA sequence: TGTGCCAGCAGTTTGACTAGCGGGAGGGCCGGGGGCCAGTTCTTC. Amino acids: CASSLTSGRAGGQFF.

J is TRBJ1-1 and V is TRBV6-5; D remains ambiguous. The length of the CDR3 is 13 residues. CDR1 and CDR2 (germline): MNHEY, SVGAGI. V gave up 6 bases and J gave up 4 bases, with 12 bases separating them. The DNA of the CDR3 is TGTGCCAGCAGCTTAGAGTGGGCCACTGAAGCTTTCTTT. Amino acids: CASSLEWATEAFF.

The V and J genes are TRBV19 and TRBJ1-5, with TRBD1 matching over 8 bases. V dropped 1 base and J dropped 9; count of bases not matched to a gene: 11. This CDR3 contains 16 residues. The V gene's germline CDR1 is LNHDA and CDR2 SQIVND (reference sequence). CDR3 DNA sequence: TGTGCCAGTAGTATAGCTGCAGGGGGCCTAACGGGGCCCCAGCATTTT. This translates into CASSIAAGGLTGPQHF.

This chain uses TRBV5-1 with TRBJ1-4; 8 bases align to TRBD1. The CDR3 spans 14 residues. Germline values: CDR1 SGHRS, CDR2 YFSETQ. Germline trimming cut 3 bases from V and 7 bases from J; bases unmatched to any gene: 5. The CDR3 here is CASSSGQGREKLFF. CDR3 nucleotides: TGCGCCAGCAGCTCTGGACAGGGACGTGAAAAACTGTTTTTT.

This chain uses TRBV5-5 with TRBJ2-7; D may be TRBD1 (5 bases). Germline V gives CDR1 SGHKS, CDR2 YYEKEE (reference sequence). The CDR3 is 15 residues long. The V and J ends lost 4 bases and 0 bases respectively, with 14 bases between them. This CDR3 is CASSPGFLSSYEQYF. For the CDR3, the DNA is TGTGCCAGCAGCCCAGGGTTTCTAAGCTCCTACGAGCAGTACTTC. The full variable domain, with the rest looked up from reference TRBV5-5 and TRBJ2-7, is DAGVTQSPTHLIKTRGQQVTLRCSPISGHKSVSWYQQVLGQGPQFIFQYYEKEERGRGNFPDRFSARQFPNYSSELNVNALLLGDSALYLCASSPGFLSSYEQYFGPGTRLTVT.

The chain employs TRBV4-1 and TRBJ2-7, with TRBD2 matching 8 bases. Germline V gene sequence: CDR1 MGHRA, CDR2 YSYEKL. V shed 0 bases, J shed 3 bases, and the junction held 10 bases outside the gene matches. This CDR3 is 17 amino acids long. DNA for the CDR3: TGCGCCAGCAGCCAAGATGATCTGAGCGGGAGTGGCTACGAGCAGTACTTC. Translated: CASSQDDLSGSGYEQYF.

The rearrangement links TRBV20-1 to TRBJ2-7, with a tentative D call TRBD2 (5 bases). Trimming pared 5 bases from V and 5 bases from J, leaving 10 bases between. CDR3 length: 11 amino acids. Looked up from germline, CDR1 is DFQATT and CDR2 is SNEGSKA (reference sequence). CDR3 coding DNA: TGCAGTGCTCCCGGGGTCCACGAGCAGTACTTC. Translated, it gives CSAPGVHEQYF.

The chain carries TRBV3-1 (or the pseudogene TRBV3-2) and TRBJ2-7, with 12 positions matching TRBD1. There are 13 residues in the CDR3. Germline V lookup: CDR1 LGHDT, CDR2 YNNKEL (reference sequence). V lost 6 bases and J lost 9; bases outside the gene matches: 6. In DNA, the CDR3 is TGTGCCAGCAGTCCGGGACAGGGGGCTCGGCAGTACTTC. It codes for CASSPGQGARQYF.

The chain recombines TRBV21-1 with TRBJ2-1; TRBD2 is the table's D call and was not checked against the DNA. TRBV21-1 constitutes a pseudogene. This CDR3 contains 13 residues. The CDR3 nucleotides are TGTGCCAGCAGCATCCCGACTGGCAATGAGCAGTTCTTC. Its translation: CASSIPTGNEQFF.

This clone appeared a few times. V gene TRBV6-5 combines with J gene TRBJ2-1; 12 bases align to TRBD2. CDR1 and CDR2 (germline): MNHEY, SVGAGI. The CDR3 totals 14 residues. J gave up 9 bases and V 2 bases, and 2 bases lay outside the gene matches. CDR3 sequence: CASSYTSGRIEQFF. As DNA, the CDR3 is TGTGCCAGCAGTTACACTAGCGGGAGGATTGAGCAGTTCTTC.

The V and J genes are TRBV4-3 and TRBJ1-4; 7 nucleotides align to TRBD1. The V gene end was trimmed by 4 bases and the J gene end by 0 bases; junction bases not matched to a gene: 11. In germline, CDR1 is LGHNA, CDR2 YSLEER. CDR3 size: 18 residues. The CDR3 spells CASSPRDSLTSTNEKLFF. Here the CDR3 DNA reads TGCGCCAGCAGCCCCCGGGACAGCCTAACTTCAACTAATGAAAAACTGTTTTTT.

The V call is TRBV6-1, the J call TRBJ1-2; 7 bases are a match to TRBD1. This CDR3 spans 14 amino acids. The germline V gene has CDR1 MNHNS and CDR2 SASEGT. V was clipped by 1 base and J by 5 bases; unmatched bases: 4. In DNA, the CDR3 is TGTGCCAGCAGTGAAGGTGGGACAGTTTATGGCTACACCTTC. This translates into CASSEGGTVYGYTF.

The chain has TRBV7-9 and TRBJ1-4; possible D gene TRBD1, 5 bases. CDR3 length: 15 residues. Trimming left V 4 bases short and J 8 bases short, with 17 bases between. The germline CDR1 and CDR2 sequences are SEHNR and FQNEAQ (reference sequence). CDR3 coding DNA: TGTGCCAGCAGCTCCCGTCCCGGACAAGGGGAAAAACTGTTTTTT. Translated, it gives CASSSRPGQGEKLFF.

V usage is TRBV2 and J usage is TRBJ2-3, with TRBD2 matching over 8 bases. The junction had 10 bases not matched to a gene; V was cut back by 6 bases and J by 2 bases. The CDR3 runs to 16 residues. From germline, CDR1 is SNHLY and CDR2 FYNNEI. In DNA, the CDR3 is TGTGCCAGCAGAAAACCGCCTAGCGGGTCCACAGATACGCAGTATTTT. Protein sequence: CASRKPPSGSTDTQYF.

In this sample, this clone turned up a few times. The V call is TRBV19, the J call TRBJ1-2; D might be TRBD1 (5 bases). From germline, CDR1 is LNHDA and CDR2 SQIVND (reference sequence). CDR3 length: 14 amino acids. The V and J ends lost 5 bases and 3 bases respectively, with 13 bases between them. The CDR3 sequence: CASSPSGFYYGYTF. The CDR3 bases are TGTGCCAGTAGTCCGTCAGGGTTTTACTATGGCTACACCTTC. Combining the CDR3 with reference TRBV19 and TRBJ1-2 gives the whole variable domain DGGITQSPKYLFRKEGQNVTLSCEQNLNHDAMYWYRQDPGQGLRLIYYSQIVNDFQKGDIAEGYSVSREKKESFPLTVTSAQKNPTAFYLCASSPSGFYYGYTFGSGTRLTVV.

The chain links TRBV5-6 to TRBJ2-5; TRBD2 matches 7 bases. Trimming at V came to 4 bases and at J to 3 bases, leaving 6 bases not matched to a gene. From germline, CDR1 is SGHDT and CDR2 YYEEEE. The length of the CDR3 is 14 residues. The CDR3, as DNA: TGTGCCAGCAGCCCACTCCTAGCGGAAGAGACCCAGTACTTC. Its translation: CASSPLLAEETQYF.

The CDR3: CASATTGTGTYEQYF. DNA of the CDR3: TGTGCCAGCGCGACGACCGGGACAGGGACCTACGAGCAGTACTTC. The chain is built from TRBV5-8 and TRBJ2-7; the match to TRBD1 covers 9 bases. The CDR3 covers 15 residues. The V segment lost 7 bases and the J segment 2 bases; nucleotides outside the gene matches: 10. Germline V CDR1 and CDR2: SGHTS, YDEGEE.

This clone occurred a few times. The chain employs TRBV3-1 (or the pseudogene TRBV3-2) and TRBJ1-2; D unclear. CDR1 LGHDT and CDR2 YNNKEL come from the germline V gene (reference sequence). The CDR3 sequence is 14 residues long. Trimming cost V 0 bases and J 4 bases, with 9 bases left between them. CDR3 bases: TGTGCCAGCAGCCAAGACGAGTACGCCTATGGCTACACCTTC. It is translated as CASSQDEYAYGYTF.

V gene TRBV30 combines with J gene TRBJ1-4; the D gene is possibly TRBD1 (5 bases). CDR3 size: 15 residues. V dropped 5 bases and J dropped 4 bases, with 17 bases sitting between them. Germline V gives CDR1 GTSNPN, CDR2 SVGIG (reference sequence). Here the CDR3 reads CAWGRRGAGNEKLFF. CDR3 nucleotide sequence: TGTGCCTGGGGGAGAAGGGGCGCAGGTAATGAAAAACTGTTTTTT. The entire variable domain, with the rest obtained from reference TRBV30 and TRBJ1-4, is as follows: SQTIHQWPATLVQPVGSPLSLECTVEGTSNPNLYWYRQAAGRGLQLLFYSVGIGQISSEVPQNLSASRPQDRQFILSSKKLLLSDSGFYLCAWGRRGAGNEKLFFGSGTQLSVL.